Sequencing of this T cell receptor beta chain was carried out in a study of blood T cells in healthy people across ages. Study findings and constraints: Unknown CMV status may confound age-related changes in expanded clones. Observed TCR beta diversity per million T cells went down as age went up. This fall followed a roughly linear course with age. Unsorted PBMCs ruled out conclusive naive versus antigen-experienced comparison.

A second PCR of roughly 7 to 11 cycles used a sample-barcoded 5' primer and a J-beta primer mix. Every sample returned 2.5 million or more CDR3-containing paired-end reads. Each CDR3 protein is one row after TCRdb ran MiXCR on the 5' RACE reads. The table lists roughly 1.5 million distinct CDR3 sequences, 40% to 45% of them singletons. Germline CDR1 SGHAT, CDR2 FQNNGV. With 1 base removed from V and 1 base from J, the gap between germline ends came to 13 bases. This CDR3 has 16 residues. Points on this clonotype: What it binds is not known.

Sequenced: blood. This receptor was obtained from a woman younger than 30 in good health. The V and J genes are TRBV11-2 and TRBJ2-5, with D unresolved. CDR3 coding DNA: TGTGCCAGCAGCTTAGTGGGCAGATCCAGCCAAGAGACCCAGTACTTC. Its translation is CASSLVGRSSQETQYF.